The TCR beta chain described here comes from a study of blood T cell repertoires in COVID-19. Participant ages covered about 18 to 95 years across some 25 US areas. The trim removed 6 bases at V and 3 bases at J, leaving 8 bases unmatched. Germline values: CDR1 MDHEN, CDR2 SYDVKM. CDR3 length: 14 residues. The data were produced by immunoSEQ multiplex PCR, yet TCRdb's version contains in-frame clones alone and is incomplete. The table has around 310,000 clones, around 90% seen once. The TCR comes from a man aged 25-45 years who had recovered from COVID-19. The V call is TRBV28, the J call TRBJ2-7; 7 bases align to TRBD1. Sequencing used PBMCs or T cells enriched from blood (not recorded which). In nucleotides, the CDR3 is TGTGCCAGCAGACAGGGGACACCGATCTACGAGCAGTACTTC. Translating it yields CASRQGTPIYEQYF.